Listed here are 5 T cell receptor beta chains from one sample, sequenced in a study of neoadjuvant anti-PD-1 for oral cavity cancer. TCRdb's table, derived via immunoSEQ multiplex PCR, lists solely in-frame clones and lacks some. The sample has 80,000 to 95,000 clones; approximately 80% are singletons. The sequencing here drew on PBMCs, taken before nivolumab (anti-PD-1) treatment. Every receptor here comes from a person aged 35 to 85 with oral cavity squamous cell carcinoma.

The CDR3 protein is CASSFTGNEQFF. In DNA, the CDR3 is TGTGCCAGCAGCTTTACTGGGAATGAGCAGTTCTTC. The gene calls are TRBV7-9 and TRBJ2-1; D remains ambiguous. V lost 3 bases and J 7 bases, leaving 7 bases between the germline ends. CDR1 and CDR2 (germline): SEHNR, FQNEAQ (reference sequence). This CDR3 is 12 amino acids long.

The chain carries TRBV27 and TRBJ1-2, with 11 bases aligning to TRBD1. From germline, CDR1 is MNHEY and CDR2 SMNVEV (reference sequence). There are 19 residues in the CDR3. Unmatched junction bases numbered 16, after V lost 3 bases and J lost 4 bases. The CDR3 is CASSFIAGTGGLLGYGYTF. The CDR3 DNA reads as TGTGCCAGCAGTTTTATCGCCGGGACAGGGGGTCTACTAGGCTATGGCTACACCTTC.

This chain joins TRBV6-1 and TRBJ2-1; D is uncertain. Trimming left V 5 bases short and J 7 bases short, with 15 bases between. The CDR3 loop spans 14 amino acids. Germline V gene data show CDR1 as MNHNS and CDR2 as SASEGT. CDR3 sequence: CASSREIERNEQFF. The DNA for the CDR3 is TGTGCCAGCAGTAGGGAAATAGAAAGGAATGAGCAGTTCTTC.

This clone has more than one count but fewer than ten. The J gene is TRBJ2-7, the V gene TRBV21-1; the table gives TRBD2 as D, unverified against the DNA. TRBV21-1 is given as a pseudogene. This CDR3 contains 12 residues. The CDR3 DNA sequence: TGTGCCAGCAGCAAATCTGCCTACGAGCAGTACTTC. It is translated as CASSKSAYEQYF.

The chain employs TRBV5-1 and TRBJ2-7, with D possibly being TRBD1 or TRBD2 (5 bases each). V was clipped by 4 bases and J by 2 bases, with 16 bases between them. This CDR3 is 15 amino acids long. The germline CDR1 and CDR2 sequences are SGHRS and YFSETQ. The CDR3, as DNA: TGCGCCAGCAGCCCCTATGGGGGAGAGACCTACGAGCAGTACTTC. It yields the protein CASSPYGGETYEQYF.